The present T cell receptor (beta chain) was sequenced within a study of blood T cells in healthy people across ages. Healthy Caucasian individuals from Russia aged 6 to 90 were enrolled as donors. Each sample provided at least 5.5 micrograms of extracted total RNA. The authors ran a second PCR of about 6 to 11 cycles using a sample-barcoded 5' primer and a J-beta primer mix. Tagging of each cDNA molecule was performed by a template-switch adaptor with 12 random nucleotides. All samples gave at least 2.5 million CDR3-containing paired-end reads. TCRdb fed the 5' RACE reads into MiXCR, producing one record per CDR3 protein. This table has roughly 640,000 distinct CDR3 sequences, roughly 30% appearing once. The CDR3 has 16 amino acids. Germline CDR1 and CDR2: SGHRS and YFSETQ. Trimming pared 4 bases from V and 6 bases from J, leaving 21 bases between.

The source is a woman aged 80 or older in good health. Sequencing was carried out using blood. V usage is TRBV5-1 and J usage is TRBJ2-3, with D tentatively TRBD1 or TRBD2 (5 bases each). The CDR3: CASSKVLARGADTQYF. The CDR3 nucleotides read TGCGCCAGCAGCAAAGTTTTAGCGAGGGGCGCGGATACGCAGTATTTT.